The following is a T cell receptor beta chain sequence with its context. Its antigen is undetermined. This entry belongs to a study of cytomegalovirus exposure and HLA in healthy donors. Whole-study context: Around 80 million unique TCR sequences came from HLA-typed donors in an early release.

The PCR ran on 60 Vbeta and 13 Jbeta primers. Some clones are missing from TCRdb's copy, which holds only in-frame ones; the method was immunoSEQ multiplex PCR. The specimen's table records roughly 190,000 clones. The germline V and J ends were trimmed by 6 bases and 0 bases, with 12 bases remaining between them. Germline V gene lookup returns CDR1 SGHTA and CDR2 FQGNSA. This CDR3 spans 16 amino acids. Study conclusions and caveats: Cytomegalovirus status was reportedly diagnosed by the classifier with high specificity and sensitivity. For TCR beta chains, V- and J-gene trimming was later linked to a missense DCLRE1C variant. In most subjects, TCR beta sequences reportedly gave accurate predictions of HLA-A and HLA-B alleles.

The chain links TRBV7-2 to TRBJ1-6; the D gene is possibly TRBD1 (5 bases). The clonotype originates from a man aged 25-45 years in good health and CMV-seronegative. The sample taken for sequencing was PBMCs. CDR3 bases: TGTGCCAGCAGTATGGGGCATTACTCCTATAATTCACCCCTCCACTTT. It is translated as CASSMGHYSYNSPLHF. The full variable domain, completed using reference TRBV7-2 and TRBJ1-6, is GAGVSQSPSNKVTEKGKDVELRCDPISGHTALYWYRQSLGQGLEFLIYFQGNSAPDKSGLPSDRFSAERTGGSVSTLTIQRTQQEDSAVYLCASSMGHYSYNSPLHFGNGTRLTVT.